The T cell receptor (beta chain) under discussion was sequenced for a study of T cell responses to AZD1222 COVID-19 vaccine. Study results and limitations: Unmutated regions of variants are reportedly targeted by nearly half of spike-specific TCRs.

Some clones are missing from TCRdb's copy, which holds only in-frame ones; the method was immunoSEQ multiplex PCR. The profile shows under 110,000 clones, around 84% of them singletons. CDR3 length: 12 amino acids. CDR1 is MDHEN and CDR2 is SYDVKM in the germline V gene. The germline V and J ends were trimmed by 11 bases and 4 bases, with 14 bases remaining between them. A word on this clone: Its antigen is unknown.

The sample in question was peripheral blood, obtained on day 0 of AZD1222 vaccination. This clonotype originated in an adult in good health. The genes are TRBV28 and TRBJ1-2; D possibly corresponds to TRBD1 (6 bases). CDR3 sequence (DNA): TGTGCCCTGAGACAGGCCCCCTATGGCTACACCTTC. Translation: CALRQAPYGYTF.